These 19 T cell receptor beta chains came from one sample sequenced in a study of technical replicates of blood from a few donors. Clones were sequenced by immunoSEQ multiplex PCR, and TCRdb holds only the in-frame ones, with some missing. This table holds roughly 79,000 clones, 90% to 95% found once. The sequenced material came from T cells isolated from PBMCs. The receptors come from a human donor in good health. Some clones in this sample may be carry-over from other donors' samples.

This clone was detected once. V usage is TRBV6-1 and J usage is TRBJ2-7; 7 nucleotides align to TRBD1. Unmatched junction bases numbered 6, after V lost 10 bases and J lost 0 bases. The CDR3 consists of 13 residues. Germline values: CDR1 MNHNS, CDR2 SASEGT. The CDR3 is CATWTGYSYEQYF. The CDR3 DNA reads TGTGCCACTTGGACAGGATACTCCTACGAGCAGTACTTC.

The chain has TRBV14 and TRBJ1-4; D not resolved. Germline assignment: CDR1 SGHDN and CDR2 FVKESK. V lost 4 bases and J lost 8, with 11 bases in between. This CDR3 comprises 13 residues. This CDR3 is CASSPGGPEKLFF. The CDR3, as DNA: TGTGCCAGCAGCCCGGGAGGGCCAGAAAAACTGTTTTTT.

CDR3 sequence reads: CASSRAPHDKEAFF. The CDR3, as DNA: TGTGCCAGCAGCCGAGCTCCTCATGACAAAGAAGCTTTCTTT. The V and J genes are TRBV7-3 and TRBJ1-1; no reliable D call. Deletions cut 5 bases from V and 8 bases from J, with 18 bases between. The CDR3 is made up of 14 amino acids. The germline V gene encodes CDR1 SGHTA and CDR2 FQGTGA. Combining the CDR3 with reference TRBV7-3 and TRBJ1-1 gives the whole variable domain GAGVSQTPSNKVTEKGKYVELRCDPISGHTALYWYRQSLGQGPEFLIYFQGTGAADDSGLPNDRFFAVRPEGSVSTLKIQRTERGDSAVYLCASSRAPHDKEAFFGQGTRLTVV.

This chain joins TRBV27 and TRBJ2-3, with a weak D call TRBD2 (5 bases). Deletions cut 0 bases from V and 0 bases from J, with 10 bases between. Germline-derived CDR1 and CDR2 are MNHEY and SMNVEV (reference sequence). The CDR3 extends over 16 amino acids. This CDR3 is CASSLSAAASTDTQYF. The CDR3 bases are TGTGCCAGCAGTTTATCAGCGGCGGCTAGCACAGATACGCAGTATTTT.

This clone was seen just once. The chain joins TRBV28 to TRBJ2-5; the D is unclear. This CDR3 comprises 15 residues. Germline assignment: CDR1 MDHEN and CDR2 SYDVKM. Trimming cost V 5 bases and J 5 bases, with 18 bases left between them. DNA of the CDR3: TGTGCCAGCAGTCCCCCTTTCGAGTTGTACGAGACCCAGTACTTC. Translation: CASSPPFELYETQYF.

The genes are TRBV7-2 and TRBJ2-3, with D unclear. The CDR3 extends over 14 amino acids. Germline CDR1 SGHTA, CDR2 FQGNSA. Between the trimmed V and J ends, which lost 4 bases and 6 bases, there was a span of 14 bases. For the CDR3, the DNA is TGTGCCAGCAGCTCACCCCCCATGGGCGATACGCAGTATTTT. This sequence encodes CASSSPPMGDTQYF.

The CDR3, as DNA: TGTGCCAGCAGCCCAGGGGGGCGGGGGGTTACAGATACGCAGTATTTT. Residues: CASSPGGRGVTDTQYF. The rearrangement joins TRBV7-3 to TRBJ2-3; weak D call: TRBD2 (8 bases). V lost 5 bases and J 3 bases, leaving 18 bases between the germline ends. In germline, CDR1 is SGHTA, CDR2 FQGTGA. CDR3 length: 16 residues. The whole variable domain, filled in from reference TRBV7-3 and TRBJ2-3, reads GAGVSQTPSNKVTEKGKYVELRCDPISGHTALYWYRQSLGQGPEFLIYFQGTGAADDSGLPNDRFFAVRPEGSVSTLKIQRTERGDSAVYLCASSPGGRGVTDTQYFGPGTRLTVL.

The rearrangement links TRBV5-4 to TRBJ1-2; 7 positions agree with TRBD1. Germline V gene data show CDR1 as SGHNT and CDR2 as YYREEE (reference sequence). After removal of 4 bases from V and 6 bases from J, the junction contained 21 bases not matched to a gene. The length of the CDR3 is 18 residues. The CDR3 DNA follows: TGTGCCAGCAGCGCCGAGCCCACACAGGGGTTCCCCTTGAATGGCTACACCTTC. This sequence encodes CASSAEPTQGFPLNGYTF.

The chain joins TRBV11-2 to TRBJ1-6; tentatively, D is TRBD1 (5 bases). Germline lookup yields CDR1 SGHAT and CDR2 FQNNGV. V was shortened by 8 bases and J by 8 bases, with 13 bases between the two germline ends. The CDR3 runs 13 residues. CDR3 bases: TGTGCCAGCGGGCCGGGGGGAGATTCACCCCTCCACTTT. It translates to CASGPGGDSPLHF.

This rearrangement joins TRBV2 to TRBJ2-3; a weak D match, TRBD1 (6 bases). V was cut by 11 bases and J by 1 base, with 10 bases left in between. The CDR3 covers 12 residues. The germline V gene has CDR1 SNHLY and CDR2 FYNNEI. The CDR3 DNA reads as TGTGCCGGACACAGGGGCACAGATACGCAGTATTTT. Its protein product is CAGHRGTDTQYF.

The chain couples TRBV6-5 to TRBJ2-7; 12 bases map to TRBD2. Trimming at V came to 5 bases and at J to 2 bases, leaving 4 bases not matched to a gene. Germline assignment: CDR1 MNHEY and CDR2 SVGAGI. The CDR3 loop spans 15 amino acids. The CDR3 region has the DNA TGTGCCAGCAGTCCTAGCGGGGGGGCCCCCTACGAGCAGTACTTC. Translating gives CASSPSGGAPYEQYF.

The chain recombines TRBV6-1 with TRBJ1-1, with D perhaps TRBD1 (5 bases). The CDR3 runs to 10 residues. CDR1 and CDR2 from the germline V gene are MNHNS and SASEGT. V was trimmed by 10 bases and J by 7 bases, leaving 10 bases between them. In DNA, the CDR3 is TGTGCCACCAGGGACTTTGAAGCTTTCTTT. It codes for CATRDFEAFF.

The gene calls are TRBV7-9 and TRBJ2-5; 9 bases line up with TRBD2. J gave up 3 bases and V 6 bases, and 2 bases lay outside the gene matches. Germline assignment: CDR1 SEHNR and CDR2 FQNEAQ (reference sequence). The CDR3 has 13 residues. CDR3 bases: TGTGCCAGCAGAATAGCGGGAGAAGAGACCCAGTACTTC. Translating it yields CASRIAGEETQYF.

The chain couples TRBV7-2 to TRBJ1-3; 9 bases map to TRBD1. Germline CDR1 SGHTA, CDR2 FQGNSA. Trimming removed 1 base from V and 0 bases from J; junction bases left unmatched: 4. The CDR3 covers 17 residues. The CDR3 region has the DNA TGTGCCAGCAGCTTAGGGGGACAGGGAACCTCTGGAAACACCATATATTTT. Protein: CASSLGGQGTSGNTIYF.

The CDR3 loop is CASSYSSKNIQYF. The CDR3 DNA sequence: TGTGCCAGCAGTTACTCCAGTAAAAACATTCAGTACTTC. The chain uses TRBV6-5 and TRBJ2-4, with D unresolved. The CDR3 contains 13 residues. Looked up from germline, CDR1 is MNHEY and CDR2 is SVGAGI. Trimming took 0 bases from V and 4 from J, leaving 4 bases between them.

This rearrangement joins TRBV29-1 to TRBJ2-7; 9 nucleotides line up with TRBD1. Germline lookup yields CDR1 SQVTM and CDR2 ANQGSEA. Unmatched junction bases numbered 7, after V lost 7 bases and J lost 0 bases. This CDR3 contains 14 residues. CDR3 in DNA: TGCAGCGCCTCGGACAGGGGAAACTCCTACGAGCAGTACTTC. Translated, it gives CSASDRGNSYEQYF.

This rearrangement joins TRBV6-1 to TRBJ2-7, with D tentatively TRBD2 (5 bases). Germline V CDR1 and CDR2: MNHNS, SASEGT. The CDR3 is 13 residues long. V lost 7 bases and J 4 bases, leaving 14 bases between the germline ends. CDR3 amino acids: CASIRDKNYEQYF. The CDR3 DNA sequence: TGTGCCAGCATCCGGGATAAGAATTACGAGCAGTACTTC.

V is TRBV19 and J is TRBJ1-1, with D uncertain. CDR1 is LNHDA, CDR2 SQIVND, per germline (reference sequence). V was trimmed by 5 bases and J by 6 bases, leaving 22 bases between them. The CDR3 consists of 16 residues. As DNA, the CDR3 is TGTGCCAGTAGTCTTATACTAGGTGTAAGATCCTCTGAAGCTTTCTTT. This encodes CASSLILGVRSSEAFF. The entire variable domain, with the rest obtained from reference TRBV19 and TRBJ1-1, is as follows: DGGITQSPKYLFRKEGQNVTLSCEQNLNHDAMYWYRQDPGQGLRLIYYSQIVNDFQKGDIAEGYSVSREKKESFPLTVTSAQKNPTAFYLCASSLILGVRSSEAFFGQGTRLTVV.

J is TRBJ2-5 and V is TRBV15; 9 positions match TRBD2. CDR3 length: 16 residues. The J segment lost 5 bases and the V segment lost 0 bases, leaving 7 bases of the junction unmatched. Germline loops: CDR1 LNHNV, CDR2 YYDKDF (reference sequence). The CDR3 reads CATSRDLASGMETQYF. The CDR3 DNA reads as TGTGCCACCAGCAGAGATTTGGCTAGCGGGATGGAGACCCAGTACTTC.